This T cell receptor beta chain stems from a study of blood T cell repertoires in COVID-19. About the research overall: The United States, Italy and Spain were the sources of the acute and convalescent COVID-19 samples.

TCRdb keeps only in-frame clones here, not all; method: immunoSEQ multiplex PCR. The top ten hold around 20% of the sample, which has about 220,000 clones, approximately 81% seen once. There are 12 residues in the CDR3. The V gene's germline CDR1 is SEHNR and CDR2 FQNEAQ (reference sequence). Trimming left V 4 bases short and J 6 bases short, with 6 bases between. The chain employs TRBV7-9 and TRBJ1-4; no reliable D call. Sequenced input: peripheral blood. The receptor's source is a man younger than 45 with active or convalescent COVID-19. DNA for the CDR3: TGTGCCAGCAGCTCCCAGGATGAAAAACTGTTTTTT. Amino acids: CASSSQDEKLFF.